Below, one T cell receptor (beta chain) is given with its context. Antigen unknown. PCR was performed a second time for 7 to 11 cycles using a sample-barcoded 5' primer and a J-beta primer mix. TCRdb fed the 5' RACE reads into MiXCR, producing one record per CDR3 protein. The sample has about 1.5 million distinct CDR3 sequences, approximately 42% seen once; the top ten hold around 4%. These data originate in a study of blood T cells in healthy people across ages. Overall study findings and caveats: Roughly linear age-related decline in beta diversity appeared, significant by age 40.

Samples each had at least 5 micrograms of total RNA extracted. The V and J ends lost 1 base and 3 bases respectively, with 15 bases between them. This CDR3 has 16 amino acids. The sequence was collected from a woman aged 18 to 35 in good health. The specimen was blood. The genes are TRBV12-3 or TRBV12-4 and TRBJ1-1; no reliable D call. This CDR3 is CASSLGERRTHTEAFF. The CDR3 DNA follows: TGTGCCAGCAGTTTAGGCGAACGGAGGACTCACACTGAAGCTTTCTTT.